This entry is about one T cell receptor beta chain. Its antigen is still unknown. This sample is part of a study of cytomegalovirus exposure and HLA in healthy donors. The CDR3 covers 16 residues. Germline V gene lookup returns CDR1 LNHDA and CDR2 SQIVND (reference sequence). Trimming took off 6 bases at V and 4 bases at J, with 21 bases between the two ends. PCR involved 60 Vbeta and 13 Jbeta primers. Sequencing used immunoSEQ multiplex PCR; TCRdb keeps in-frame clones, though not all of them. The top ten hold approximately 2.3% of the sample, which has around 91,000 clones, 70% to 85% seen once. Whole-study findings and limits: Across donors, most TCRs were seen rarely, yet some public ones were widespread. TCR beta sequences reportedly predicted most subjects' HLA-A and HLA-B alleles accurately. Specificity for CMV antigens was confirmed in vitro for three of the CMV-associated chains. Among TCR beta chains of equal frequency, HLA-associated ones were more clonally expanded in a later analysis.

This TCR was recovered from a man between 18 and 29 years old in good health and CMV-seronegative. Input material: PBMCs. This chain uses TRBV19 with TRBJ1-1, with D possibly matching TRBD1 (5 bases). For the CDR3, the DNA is TGTGCCAGTAGGACGACGTTGGGACTTGGTGGCACTGAAGCTTTCTTT. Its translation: CASRTTLGLGGTEAFF.